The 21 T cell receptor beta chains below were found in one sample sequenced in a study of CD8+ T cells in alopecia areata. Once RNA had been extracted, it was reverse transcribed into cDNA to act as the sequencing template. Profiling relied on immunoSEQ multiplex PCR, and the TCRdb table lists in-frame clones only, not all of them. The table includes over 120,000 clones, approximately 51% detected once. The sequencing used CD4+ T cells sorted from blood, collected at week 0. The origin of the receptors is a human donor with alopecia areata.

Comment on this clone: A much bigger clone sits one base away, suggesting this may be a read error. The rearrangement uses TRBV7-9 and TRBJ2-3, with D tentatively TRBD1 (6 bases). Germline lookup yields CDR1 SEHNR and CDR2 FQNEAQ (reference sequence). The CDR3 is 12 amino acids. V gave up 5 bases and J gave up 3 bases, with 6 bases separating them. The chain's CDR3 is CASSQGTDTQYF. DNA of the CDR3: TGTGCCAGCAGCCAGGGGACAGATACGCAGTATTTT.

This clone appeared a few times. CDR3 protein: CSVDGWGQGASREQFF. Written as DNA, the CDR3 is TGCAGCGTTGACGGTTGGGGACAGGGGGCGAGTAGGGAGCAGTTCTTC. The V call is TRBV29-1, the J call TRBJ2-1, with 12 bases lining up with TRBD1. Trimming removed 3 bases from V and 10 bases from J; junction bases left unmatched: 13. Germline V CDR1 and CDR2: SQVTM, ANQGSEA. The CDR3 has 16 amino acids.

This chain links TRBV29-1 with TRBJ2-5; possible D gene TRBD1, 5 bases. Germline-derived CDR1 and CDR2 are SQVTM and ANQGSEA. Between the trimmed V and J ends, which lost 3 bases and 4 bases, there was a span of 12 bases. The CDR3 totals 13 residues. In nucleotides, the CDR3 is TGCAGCGTTGACAGGGTCAGAGGAGAGACCCAGTACTTC. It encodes CSVDRVRGETQYF.

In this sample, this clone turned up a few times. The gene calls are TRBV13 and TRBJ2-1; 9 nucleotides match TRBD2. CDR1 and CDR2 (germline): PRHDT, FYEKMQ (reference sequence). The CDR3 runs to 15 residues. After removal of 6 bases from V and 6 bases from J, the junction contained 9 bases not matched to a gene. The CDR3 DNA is TGTGCCAGCAGGGAAACCGGGACTAGCAGCAATGAGCAGTTCTTC. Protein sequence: CASRETGTSSNEQFF.

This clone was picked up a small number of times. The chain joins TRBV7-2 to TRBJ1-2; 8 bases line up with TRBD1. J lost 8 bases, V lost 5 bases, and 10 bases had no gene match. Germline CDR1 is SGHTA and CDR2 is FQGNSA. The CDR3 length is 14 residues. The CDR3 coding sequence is TGTGCCAGCAGCCGAGGAGGACAGGGACAGGGCTACACCTTC. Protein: CASSRGGQGQGYTF. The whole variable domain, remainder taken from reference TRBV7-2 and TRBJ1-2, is GAGVSQSPSNKVTEKGKDVELRCDPISGHTALYWYRQSLGQGLEFLIYFQGNSAPDKSGLPSDRFSAERTGGSVSTLTIQRTQQEDSAVYLCASSRGGQGQGYTFGSGTRLTVV.

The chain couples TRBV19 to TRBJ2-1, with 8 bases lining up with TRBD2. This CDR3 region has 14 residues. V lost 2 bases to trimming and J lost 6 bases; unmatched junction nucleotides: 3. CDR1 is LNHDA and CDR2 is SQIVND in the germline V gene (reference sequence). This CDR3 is CASSIIAGSNEQFF. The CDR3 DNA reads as TGTGCCAGTAGTATAATAGCGGGAAGCAATGAGCAGTTCTTC. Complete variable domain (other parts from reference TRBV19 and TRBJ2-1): DGGITQSPKYLFRKEGQNVTLSCEQNLNHDAMYWYRQDPGQGLRLIYYSQIVNDFQKGDIAEGYSVSREKKESFPLTVTSAQKNPTAFYLCASSIIAGSNEQFFGPGTRLTVL.

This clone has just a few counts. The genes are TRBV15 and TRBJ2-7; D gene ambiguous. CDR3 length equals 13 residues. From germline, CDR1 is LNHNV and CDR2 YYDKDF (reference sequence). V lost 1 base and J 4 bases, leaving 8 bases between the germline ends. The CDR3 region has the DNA TGTGCCACCAGCAGAGGAAAGGGATACGAGCAGTACTTC. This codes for CATSRGKGYEQYF.

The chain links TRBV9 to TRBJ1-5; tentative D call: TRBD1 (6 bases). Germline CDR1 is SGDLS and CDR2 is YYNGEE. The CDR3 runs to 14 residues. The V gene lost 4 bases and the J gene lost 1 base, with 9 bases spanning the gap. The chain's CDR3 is CASSPTGSNQPQHF. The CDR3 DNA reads TGTGCCAGCAGCCCTACAGGGAGCAATCAGCCCCAGCATTTT.

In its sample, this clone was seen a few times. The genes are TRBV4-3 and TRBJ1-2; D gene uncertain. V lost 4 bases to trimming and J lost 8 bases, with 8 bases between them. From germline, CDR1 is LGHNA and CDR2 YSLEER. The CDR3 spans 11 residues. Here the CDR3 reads CASSRNGGYTF. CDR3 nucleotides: TGCGCCAGCAGCCGAAACGGGGGCTACACCTTC.

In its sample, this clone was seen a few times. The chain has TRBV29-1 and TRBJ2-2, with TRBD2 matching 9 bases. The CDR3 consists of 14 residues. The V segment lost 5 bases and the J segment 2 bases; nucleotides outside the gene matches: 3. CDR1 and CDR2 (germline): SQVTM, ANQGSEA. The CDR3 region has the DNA TGCAGCGTTTACGGGACTAGCAACACCGGGGAGCTGTTTTTT. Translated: CSVYGTSNTGELFF.

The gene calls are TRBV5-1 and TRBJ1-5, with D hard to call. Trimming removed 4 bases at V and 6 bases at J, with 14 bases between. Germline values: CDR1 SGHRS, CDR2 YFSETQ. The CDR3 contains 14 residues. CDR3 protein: CASSPDTLSQPQHF. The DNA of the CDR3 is TGCGCCAGCAGCCCGGATACATTGAGTCAGCCCCAGCATTTT.

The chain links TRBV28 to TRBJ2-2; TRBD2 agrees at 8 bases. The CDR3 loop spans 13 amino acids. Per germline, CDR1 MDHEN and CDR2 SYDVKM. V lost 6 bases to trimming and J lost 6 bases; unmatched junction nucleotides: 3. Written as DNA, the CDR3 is TGTGCCAGCAGAGCGGGAGTCCCCGGGGAGCTGTTTTTT. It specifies CASRAGVPGELFF.

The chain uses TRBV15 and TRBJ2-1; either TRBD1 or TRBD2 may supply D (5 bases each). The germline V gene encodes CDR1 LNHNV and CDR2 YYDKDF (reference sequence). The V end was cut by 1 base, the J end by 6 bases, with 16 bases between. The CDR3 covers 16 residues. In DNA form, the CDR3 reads TGTGCCACCAGCAGAGTTGGACTCGGGGCTCTCAATGAGCAGTTCTTC. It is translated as CATSRVGLGALNEQFF.

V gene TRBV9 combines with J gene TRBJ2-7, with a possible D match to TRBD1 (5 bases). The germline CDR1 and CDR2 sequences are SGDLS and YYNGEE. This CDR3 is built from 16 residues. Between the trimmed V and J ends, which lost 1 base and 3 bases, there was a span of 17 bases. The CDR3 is CASSVIIRAQFYEQYF. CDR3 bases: TGTGCCAGCAGCGTAATTATCAGGGCGCAATTCTACGAGCAGTACTTC.

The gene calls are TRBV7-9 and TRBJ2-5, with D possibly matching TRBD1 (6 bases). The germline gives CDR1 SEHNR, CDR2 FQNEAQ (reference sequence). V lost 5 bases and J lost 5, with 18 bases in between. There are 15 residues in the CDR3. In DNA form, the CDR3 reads TGTGCCAGCAGCCCTACCCAGGGGCTTCGGGAGACCCAGTACTTC. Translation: CASSPTQGLRETQYF.

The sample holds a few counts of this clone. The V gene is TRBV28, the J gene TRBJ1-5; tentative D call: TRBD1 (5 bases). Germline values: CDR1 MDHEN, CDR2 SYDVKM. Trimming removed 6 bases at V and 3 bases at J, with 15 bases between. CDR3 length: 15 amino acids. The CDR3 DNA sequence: TGTGCCAGCAGCCCAGGGTTGGGCGTCAATCAGCCCCAGCATTTT. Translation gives CASSPGLGVNQPQHF. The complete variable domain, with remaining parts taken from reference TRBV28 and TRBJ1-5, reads DVKVTQSSRYLVKRTGEKVFLECVQDMDHENMFWYRQDPGLGLRLIYFSYDVKMKEKGDIPEGYSVSREKKERFSLILESASTNQTSMYLCASSPGLGVNQPQHFGDGTRLSIL.

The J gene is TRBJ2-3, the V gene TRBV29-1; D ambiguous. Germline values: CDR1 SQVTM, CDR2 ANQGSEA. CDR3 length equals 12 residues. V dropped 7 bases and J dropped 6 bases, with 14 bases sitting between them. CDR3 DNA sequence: TGCAGCGCCCTTCTCGTGTGGGATACGCAGTATTTT. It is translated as CSALLVWDTQYF.

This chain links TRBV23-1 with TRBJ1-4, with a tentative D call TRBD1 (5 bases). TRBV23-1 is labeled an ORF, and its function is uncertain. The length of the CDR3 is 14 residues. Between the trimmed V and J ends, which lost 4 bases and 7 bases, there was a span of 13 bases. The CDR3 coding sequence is TGCGCCAGCAGTCCCCCGACAGAAATTGAAAAACTGTTTTTT. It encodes CASSPPTEIEKLFF.

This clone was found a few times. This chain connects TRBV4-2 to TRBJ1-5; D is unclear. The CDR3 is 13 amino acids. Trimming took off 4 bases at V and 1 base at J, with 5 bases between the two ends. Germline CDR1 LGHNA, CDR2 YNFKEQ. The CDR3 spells CASSPSSNQPQHF. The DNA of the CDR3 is TGTGCCAGCAGCCCCAGCAGCAATCAGCCCCAGCATTTT.

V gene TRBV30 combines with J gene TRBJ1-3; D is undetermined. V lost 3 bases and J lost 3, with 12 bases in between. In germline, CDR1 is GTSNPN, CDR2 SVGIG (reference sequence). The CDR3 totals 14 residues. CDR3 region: CAWRRERRGNTIYF. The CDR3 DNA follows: TGTGCCTGGAGGAGAGAACGTCGTGGAAACACCATATATTTT.

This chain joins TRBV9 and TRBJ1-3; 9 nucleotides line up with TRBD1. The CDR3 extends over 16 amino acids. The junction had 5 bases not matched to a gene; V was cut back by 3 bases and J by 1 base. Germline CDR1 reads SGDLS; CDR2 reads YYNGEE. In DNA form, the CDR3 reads TGTGCCAGCAGCGCCCTGACAGGGGGTTCTGGAAACACCATATATTTT. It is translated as CASSALTGGSGNTIYF.